This T cell receptor beta chain was sequenced for a study of cytomegalovirus exposure and HLA in healthy donors. The CDR3 runs to 14 residues. The germline CDR1 and CDR2 sequences are SQVTM and ANQGSEA. The V end lost 5 bases, the J end lost 2 bases, and 14 bases lay between the germline ends. With 60 Vbeta and 13 Jbeta primers, the PCR was carried out. The repertoire was sequenced with immunoSEQ multiplex PCR; TCRdb's copy has only in-frame clones and lacks some. The data show about 180,000 clones, more than 60% seen once. V gene TRBV29-1 combines with J gene TRBJ2-3, with D possibly being TRBD2 (5 bases). This receptor was taken from a woman in her fifties or sixties in good health and CMV-seropositive. Sequencing was performed on PBMCs. CDR3 nucleotides: TGCAGCGTTCGGGGTGACCGAAACACAGATACGCAGTATTTT. It yields the protein CSVRGDRNTDTQYF.